The sequence of this TCR beta chain was determined in a study of T cells in Graves' hyperthyroidism and ophthalmopathy. CDR3 length equals 11 residues. V lost 10 bases to trimming and J lost 5 bases, with 11 bases between them. The germline V gene has CDR1 ENHRY and CDR2 SYGVKD. From RNA transcripts, TCR beta CDR3 regions were amplified. Researchers ran a first-round RT-PCR on the TCR CDR3 using the HTBI primer set. Each CDR3 protein is one row after TCRdb ran MiXCR on the multiplex PCR reads. The table has 300,000 to 400,000 distinct CDR3 sequences, roughly 18% seen once. The V call is TRBV10-3, the J call TRBJ1-1; weak D call: TRBD1 (6 bases). Sequenced material: blood. The sequence derives from a woman aged 45 to 65 with Graves' hyperthyroidism. This CDR3 reads CATRGQTEAFF. The CDR3 bases are TGTGCCACCCGAGGACAGACTGAAGCTTTCTTT.